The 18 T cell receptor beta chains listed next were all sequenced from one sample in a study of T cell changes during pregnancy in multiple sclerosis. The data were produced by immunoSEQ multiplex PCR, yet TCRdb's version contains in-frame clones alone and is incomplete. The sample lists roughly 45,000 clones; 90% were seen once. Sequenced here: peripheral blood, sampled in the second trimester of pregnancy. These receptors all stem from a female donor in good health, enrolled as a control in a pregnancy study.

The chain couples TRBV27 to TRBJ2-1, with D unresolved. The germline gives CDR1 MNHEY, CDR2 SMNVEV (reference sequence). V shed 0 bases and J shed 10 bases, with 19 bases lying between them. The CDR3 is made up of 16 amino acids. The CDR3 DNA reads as TGTGCCAGCAGTTTATCGATAAGACTGCGACCTATGGAGCAGTTCTTC. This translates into CASSLSIRLRPMEQFF.

CDR3 in DNA: TGTGCCAGCTCACGGGAGGAGCATCAGCCCCAGCATTTT. Residues: CASSREEHQPQHF. This chain joins TRBV18 and TRBJ1-5; no clear D. There are 13 residues in the CDR3. Germline CDR1 and CDR2: KGHSH and LQKENI. The germline V and J ends were trimmed by 4 bases and 5 bases, with 9 bases remaining between them.

The CDR3 sequence: CASSQDSLGQGGDEQYF. In DNA form, the CDR3 reads TGCGCCAGCAGCCAAGATTCCCTGGGACAGGGGGGAGACGAGCAGTACTTC. The chain links TRBV4-3 to TRBJ2-7; 11 positions agree with TRBD1. CDR3 length: 17 residues. Germline lookup yields CDR1 LGHNA and CDR2 YSLEER. V lost 0 bases to trimming and J lost 5 bases; unmatched junction nucleotides: 9.

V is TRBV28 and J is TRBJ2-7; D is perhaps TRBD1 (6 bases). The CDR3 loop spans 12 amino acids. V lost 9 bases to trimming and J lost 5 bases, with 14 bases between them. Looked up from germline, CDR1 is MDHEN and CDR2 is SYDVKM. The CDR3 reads CASGRTGNEQYF. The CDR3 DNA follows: TGTGCCAGTGGGAGAACAGGGAACGAGCAGTACTTC. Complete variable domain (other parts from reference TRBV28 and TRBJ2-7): DVKVTQSSRYLVKRTGEKVFLECVQDMDHENMFWYRQDPGLGLRLIYFSYDVKMKEKGDIPEGYSVSREKKERFSLILESASTNQTSMYLCASGRTGNEQYFGPGTRLTVT.

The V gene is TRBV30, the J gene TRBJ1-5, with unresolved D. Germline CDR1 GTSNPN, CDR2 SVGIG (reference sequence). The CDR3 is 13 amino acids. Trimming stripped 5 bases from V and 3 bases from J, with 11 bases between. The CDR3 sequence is CAWGRQDNQPQHF. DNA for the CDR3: TGTGCCTGGGGGAGGCAGGACAATCAGCCCCAGCATTTT.

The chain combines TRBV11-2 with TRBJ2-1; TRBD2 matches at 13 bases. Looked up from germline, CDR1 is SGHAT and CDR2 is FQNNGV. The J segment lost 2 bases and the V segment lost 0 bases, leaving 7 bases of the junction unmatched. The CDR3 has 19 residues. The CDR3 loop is CASSLDGLAGVAAYNEQFF. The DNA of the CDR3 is TGTGCCAGCAGCTTAGACGGACTAGCGGGAGTTGCCGCCTACAATGAGCAGTTCTTC.

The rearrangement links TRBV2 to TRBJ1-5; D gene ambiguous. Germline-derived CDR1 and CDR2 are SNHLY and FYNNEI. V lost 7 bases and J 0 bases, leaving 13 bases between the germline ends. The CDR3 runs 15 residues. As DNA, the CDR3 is TGTGCCAGCAAGGCCCCGGGAATTAGCAATCAGCCCCAGCATTTT. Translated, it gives CASKAPGISNQPQHF.

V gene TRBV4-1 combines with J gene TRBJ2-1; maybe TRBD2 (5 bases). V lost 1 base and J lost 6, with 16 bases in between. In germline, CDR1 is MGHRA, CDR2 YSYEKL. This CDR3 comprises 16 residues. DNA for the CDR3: TGCGCCAGCAGCCAAGTACCCGGTCTAGCAGGCAATGAGCAGTTCTTC. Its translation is CASSQVPGLAGNEQFF.

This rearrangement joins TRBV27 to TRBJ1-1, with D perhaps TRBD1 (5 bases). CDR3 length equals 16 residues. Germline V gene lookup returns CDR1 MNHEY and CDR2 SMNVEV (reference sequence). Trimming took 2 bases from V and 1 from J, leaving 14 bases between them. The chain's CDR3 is CASSLTPRGKNTEAFF. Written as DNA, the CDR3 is TGTGCCAGCAGTTTAACCCCTCGGGGGAAGAACACTGAAGCTTTCTTT.

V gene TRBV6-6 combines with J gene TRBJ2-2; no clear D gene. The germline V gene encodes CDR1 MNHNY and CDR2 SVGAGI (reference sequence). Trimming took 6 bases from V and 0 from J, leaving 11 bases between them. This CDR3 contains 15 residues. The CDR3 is CASSPVRANTGELFF. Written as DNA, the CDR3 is TGTGCCAGCAGCCCAGTTCGGGCGAACACCGGGGAGCTGTTTTTT.

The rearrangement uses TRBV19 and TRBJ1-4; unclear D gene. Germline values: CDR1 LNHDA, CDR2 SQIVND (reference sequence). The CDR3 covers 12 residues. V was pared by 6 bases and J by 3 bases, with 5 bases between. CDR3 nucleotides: TGTGCCAGTAGCCCATCTAATGAAAAACTGTTTTTT. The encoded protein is CASSPSNEKLFF. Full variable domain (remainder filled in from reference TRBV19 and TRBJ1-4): DGGITQSPKYLFRKEGQNVTLSCEQNLNHDAMYWYRQDPGQGLRLIYYSQIVNDFQKGDIAEGYSVSREKKESFPLTVTSAQKNPTAFYLCASSPSNEKLFFGSGTQLSVL.

The CDR3 protein is CASSRSRNPGNTIYF. CDR3 sequence (DNA): TGTGCCAGCAGCCGCAGTCGAAACCCTGGAAACACCATATATTTT. The rearrangement links TRBV7-7 to TRBJ1-3; no definite D call. This CDR3 spans 15 amino acids. The germline V gene encodes CDR1 SSHAT and CDR2 FNYEAQ (reference sequence). V lost 5 bases to trimming and J lost 2 bases, with 13 bases between them.

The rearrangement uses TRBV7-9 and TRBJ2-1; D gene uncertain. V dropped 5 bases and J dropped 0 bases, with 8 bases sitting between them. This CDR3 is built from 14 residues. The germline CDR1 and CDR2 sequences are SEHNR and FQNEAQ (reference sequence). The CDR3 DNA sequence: TGTGCCAGCAGCACAGCCGGCTCCTACAATGAGCAGTTCTTC. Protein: CASSTAGSYNEQFF.

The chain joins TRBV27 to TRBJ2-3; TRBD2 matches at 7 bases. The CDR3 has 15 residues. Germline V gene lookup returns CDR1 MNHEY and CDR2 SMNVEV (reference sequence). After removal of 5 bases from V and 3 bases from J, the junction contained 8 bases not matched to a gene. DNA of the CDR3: TGTGCCAGCAGTGAGAGCGGGAAGAGGACAGATACGCAGTATTTT. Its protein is CASSESGKRTDTQYF.

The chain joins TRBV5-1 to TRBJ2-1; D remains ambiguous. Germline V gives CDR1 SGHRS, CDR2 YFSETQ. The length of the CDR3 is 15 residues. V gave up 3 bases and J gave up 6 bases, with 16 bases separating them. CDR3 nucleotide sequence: TGCGCCAGCAGCTGGCGACCCGCTGACTTCAATGAGCAGTTCTTC. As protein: CASSWRPADFNEQFF. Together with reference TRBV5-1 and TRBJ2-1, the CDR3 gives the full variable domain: KAGVTQTPRYLIKTRGQQVTLSCSPISGHRSVSWYQQTPGQGLQFLFEYFSETQRNKGNFPGRFSGRQFSNSRSEMNVSTLELGDSALYLCASSWRPADFNEQFFGPGTRLTVL.

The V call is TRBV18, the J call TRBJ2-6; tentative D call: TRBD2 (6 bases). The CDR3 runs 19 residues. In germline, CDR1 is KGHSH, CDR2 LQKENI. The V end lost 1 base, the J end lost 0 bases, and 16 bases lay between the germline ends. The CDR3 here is CASSPLSAGTASGANVLTF. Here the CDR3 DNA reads TGTGCCAGCTCACCACTCTCGGCGGGGACTGCCTCTGGGGCCAACGTCCTGACTTTC.

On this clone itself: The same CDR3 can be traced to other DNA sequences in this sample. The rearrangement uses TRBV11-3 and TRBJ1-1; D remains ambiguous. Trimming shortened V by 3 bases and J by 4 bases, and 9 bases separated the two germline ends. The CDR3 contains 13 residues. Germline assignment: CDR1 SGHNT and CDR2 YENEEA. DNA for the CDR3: TGTGCCAGCAGCTTGGGCCCGAGCACTGAAGCTTTCTTT. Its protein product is CASSLGPSTEAFF.

CDR3 sequence: CASSYQEGGTEAFF. The DNA of the CDR3 is TGCGCCAGCAGCTACCAAGAGGGCGGCACTGAAGCTTTCTTT. The rearrangement joins TRBV5-1 to TRBJ1-1, with D unresolved. Looked up from germline, CDR1 is SGHRS and CDR2 is YFSETQ. V was trimmed by 3 bases and J by 4 bases, leaving 13 bases between them. The length of the CDR3 is 14 residues.